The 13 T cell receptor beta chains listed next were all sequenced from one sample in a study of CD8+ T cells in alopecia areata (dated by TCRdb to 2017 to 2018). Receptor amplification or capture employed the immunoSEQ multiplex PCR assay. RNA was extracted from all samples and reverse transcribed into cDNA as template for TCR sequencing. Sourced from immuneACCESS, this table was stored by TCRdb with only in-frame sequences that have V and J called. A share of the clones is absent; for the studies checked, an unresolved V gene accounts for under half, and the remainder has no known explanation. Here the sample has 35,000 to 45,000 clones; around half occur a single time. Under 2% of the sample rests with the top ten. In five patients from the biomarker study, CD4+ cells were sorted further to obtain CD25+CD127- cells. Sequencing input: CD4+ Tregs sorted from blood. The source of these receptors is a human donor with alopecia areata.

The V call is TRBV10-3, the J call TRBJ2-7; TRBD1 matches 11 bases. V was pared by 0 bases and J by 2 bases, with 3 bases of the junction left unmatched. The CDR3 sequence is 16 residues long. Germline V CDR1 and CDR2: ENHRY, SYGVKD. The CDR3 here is CAISESLGQGAYEQYF. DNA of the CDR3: TGTGCCATCAGTGAGTCGCTGGGACAGGGGGCCTACGAGCAGTACTTC.

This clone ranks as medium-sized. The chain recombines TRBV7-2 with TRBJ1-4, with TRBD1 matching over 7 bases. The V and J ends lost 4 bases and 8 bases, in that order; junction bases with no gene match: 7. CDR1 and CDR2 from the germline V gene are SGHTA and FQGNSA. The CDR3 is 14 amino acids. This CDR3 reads CASSSQGFGEKLFF. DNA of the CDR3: TGTGCCAGCAGCTCACAGGGGTTCGGCGAAAAACTGTTTTTT.

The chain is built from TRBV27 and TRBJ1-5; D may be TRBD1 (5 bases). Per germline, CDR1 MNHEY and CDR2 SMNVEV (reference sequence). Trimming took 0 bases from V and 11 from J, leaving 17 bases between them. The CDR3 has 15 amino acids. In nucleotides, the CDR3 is TGTGCCAGCAGTTTATCGGGACCGGGTCTTTGGACCCAGCATTTT. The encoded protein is CASSLSGPGLWTQHF.

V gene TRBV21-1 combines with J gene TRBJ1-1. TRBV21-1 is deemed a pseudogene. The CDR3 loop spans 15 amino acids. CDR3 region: CASSKEVGTNTEAFF. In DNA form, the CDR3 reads TGTGCCAGCAGCAAAGAGGTCGGTACAAACACTGAAGCTTTCTTT.

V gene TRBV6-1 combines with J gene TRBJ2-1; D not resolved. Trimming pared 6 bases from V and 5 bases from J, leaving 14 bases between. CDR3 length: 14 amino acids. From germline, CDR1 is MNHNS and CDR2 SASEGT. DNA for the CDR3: TGTGCCAGCAGCCGACCTACAAACGACAATGAGCAGTTCTTC. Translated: CASSRPTNDNEQFF.

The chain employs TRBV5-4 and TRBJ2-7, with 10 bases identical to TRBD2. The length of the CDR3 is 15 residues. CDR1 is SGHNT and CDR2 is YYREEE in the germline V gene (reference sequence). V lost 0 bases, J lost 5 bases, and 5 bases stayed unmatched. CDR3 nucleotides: TGTGCCAGCAGCTTGGGTCTAGCGGGAGACCACGAGCAGTACTTC. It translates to CASSLGLAGDHEQYF.

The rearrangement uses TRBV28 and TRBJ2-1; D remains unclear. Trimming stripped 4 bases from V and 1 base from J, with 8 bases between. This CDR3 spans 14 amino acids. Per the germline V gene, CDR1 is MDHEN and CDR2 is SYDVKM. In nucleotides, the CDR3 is TGTGCCAGCAGTTATCTCCCGTCCTACAATGAGCAGTTCTTC. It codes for CASSYLPSYNEQFF.

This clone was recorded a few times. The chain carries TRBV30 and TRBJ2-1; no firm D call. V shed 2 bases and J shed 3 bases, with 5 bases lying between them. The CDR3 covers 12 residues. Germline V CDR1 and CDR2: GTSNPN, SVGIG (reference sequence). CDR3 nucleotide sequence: TGTGCCTGGAGTACCTTCTACAATGAGCAGTTCTTC. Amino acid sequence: CAWSTFYNEQFF. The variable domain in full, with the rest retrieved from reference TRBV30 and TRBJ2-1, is SQTIHQWPATLVQPVGSPLSLECTVEGTSNPNLYWYRQAAGRGLQLLFYSVGIGQISSEVPQNLSASRPQDRQFILSSKKLLLSDSGFYLCAWSTFYNEQFFGPGTRLTVL.

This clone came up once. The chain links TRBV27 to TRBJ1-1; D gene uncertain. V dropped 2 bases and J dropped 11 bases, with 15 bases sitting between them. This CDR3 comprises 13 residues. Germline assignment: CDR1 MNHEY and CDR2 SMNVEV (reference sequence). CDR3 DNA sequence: TGTGCCAGCAGTTTACGGGTTCCGATGTTGGCTTTCTTT. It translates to CASSLRVPMLAFF.

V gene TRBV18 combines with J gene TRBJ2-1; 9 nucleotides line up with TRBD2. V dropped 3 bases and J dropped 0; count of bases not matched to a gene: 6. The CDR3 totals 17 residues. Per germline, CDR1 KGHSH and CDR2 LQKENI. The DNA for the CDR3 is TGTGCCAGCTCACCGATGATAGCGGGGGACTCCTACAATGAGCAGTTCTTC. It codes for CASSPMIAGDSYNEQFF. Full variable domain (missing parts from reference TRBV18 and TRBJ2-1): NAGVMQNPRHLVRRRGQEARLRCSPMKGHSHVYWYRQLPEEGLKFMVYLQKENIIDESGMPKERFSAEFPKEGPSILRIQQVVRGDSAAYFCASSPMIAGDSYNEQFFGPGTRLTVL.

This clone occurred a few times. This CDR3 is CASSPWTGKKPQHF. CDR3 in DNA: TGCGCCAGCAGCCCATGGACAGGGAAGAAGCCCCAGCATTTT. This rearrangement joins TRBV23-1 to TRBJ1-5, with 8 bases matching TRBD1. TRBV23-1 is given ORF status, its function remaining uncertain. This CDR3 has 14 residues. V was pared by 6 bases and J by 8 bases, with 9 bases of the junction left unmatched.

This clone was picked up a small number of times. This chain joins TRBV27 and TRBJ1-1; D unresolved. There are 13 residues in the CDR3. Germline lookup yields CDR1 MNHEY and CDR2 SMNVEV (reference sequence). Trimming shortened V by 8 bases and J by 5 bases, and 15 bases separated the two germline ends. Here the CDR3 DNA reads TGTGCCAGCGTGCCCTATGGGCGTACTGAAGCTTTCTTT. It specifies CASVPYGRTEAFF.

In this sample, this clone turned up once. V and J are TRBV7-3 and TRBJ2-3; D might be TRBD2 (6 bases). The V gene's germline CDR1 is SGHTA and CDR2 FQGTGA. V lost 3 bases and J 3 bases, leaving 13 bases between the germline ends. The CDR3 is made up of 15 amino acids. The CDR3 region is CASSFGGSVTDTQYF. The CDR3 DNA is TGTGCCAGCAGCTTCGGAGGGTCGGTGACAGATACGCAGTATTTT.